These T cell receptor beta chains were read from a single sample in a study of blood T cell repertoires in COVID-19. Sequencing used immunoSEQ multiplex PCR; TCRdb keeps in-frame clones, though not all of them. The table lists roughly 140,000 clones, around 80% of them singletons. Sequencing was done on a sample of PBMCs or T cells enriched from blood (not recorded which). The origin of the receptors is a middle-aged man who had recovered from COVID-19. Each CDR3 is given with its conserved first and last residue. Fields, in order: CDR3 protein, CDR3 DNA, clone size, J gene, V gene, D gene. The D gene is left open where the match is weak. For some rows the clone size is stated as once, few or many, or as a class when expanded; others skip it.

CASSRTGGNQPQHF | TGTGCCAGCTCGCGCACAGGGGGCAATCAGCCCCAGCATTTT | NA | TRBJ1-5 | TRBV18 | TRBD1
CASSSTSGGFSYEQYF | TGTGCCAGCAGCTCGACTAGCGGGGGGTTTTCCTACGAGCAGTACTTC | many | TRBJ2-7 | TRBV27 | TRBD2
CASSTQTGSGYTF | TGTGCCAGCAGCACCCAGACAGGGTCGGGCTACACCTTC | few | TRBJ1-2 | TRBV9 | TRBD1
CASRWTGEVGELFF | TGTGCCAGCAGATGGACAGGGGAGGTCGGGGAGCTGTTTTTT | NA | TRBJ2-2 | TRBV6-5 | TRBD1
CASRIGAYNEQFF | TGTGCCAGCAGGATCGGGGCCTACAATGAGCAGTTCTTC | NA | TRBJ2-1 | TRBV6-5 | NA
CASSRDSSSNYGYTF | TGTGCCAGTAGCCGGGACAGCTCCTCTAACTATGGCTACACCTTC | NA | TRBJ1-2 | TRBV19 | TRBD1
CASSLVDSPYEQYF | TGTGCCAGCAGCTTAGTCGACAGCCCCTACGAGCAGTACTTC | NA | TRBJ2-7 | TRBV7-9 | NA
CASSGGQGPDTQYF | TGTGCCAGCAGCGGAGGACAGGGTCCAGATACGCAGTATTTT | NA | TRBJ2-3 | TRBV9 | TRBD1
CASSVGSQWGLEQYF | TGTGCCAGCAGCGTAGGATCCCAATGGGGGCTCGAGCAGTACTTC | NA | TRBJ2-7 | TRBV9 | NA
CASREGAATGELFF | TGTGCCAGCAGGGAGGGGGCGGCCACCGGGGAGCTGTTTTTT | NA | TRBJ2-2 | TRBV2 | NA
CASRRGGGTDTQYF | TGTGCCAGCAGACGGGGGGGCGGCACAGATACGCAGTATTTT | once | TRBJ2-3 | TRBV6-5 | TRBD2
CASSPLRSGATNEQFF | TGTGCCAGCAGCCCTCTGAGGTCAGGGGCCACAAACGAGCAGTTCTTC | NA | TRBJ2-1 | TRBV7-2 | NA
CSVGVRGRMNTEAFF | TGCAGCGTGGGGGTTAGGGGGAGAATGAACACTGAAGCTTTCTTT | NA | TRBJ1-1 | TRBV29-1 | NA
CASSPRQGDTGELFF | TGTGCCAGCTCACCACGGCAGGGCGACACCGGGGAGCTGTTTTTT | NA | TRBJ2-2 | TRBV18 | NA
CASSPSRTGASNEQFF | TGTGCCAGCTCACCATCGAGGACAGGGGCCAGTAATGAGCAGTTCTTC | NA | TRBJ2-1 | TRBV18 | TRBD1
CASVSGGTGTGELFF | TGTGCCAGCGTTAGCGGGGGGACGGGCACCGGGGAGCTGTTTTTT | NA | TRBJ2-2 | TRBV6-5 | TRBD2
CASRPSTGAYNEQFF | TGTGCCTCCCGCCCGTCGACAGGGGCCTACAATGAGCAGTTCTTC | NA | TRBJ2-1 | TRBV18 | TRBD1
CASSKDSSRFDEKLFF | TGTGCCAGCAGCAAGGACAGTTCTCGGTTTGATGAAAAACTGTTTTTT | NA | TRBJ1-4 | TRBV4-2 | NA
CASSSDWQGGEQYF | TGTGCCAGCAGCTCCGACTGGCAGGGAGGAGAGCAGTACTTC | NA | TRBJ2-7 | TRBV7-2 | NA
CASSEEGGPFAQYF | TGTGCCAGCAGTGAAGAGGGGGGGCCGTTTGCCCAGTACTTC | NA | TRBJ2-5 | TRBV25-1 | NA
CASSLAGWQGTYEQYF | TGCGCCAGCAGCTTGGCCGGCTGGCAGGGGACCTACGAGCAGTACTTC | NA | TRBJ2-7 | TRBV5-1 | NA
CASSINLGRGVTYEQYF | TGTGCCAGCAGCATAAACCTCGGACGGGGTGTTACATACGAGCAGTACTTC | once | TRBJ2-7 | TRBV7-2 | NA
CAWSPGINEQFF | TGTGCCTGGAGTCCCGGGATCAATGAGCAGTTCTTC | NA | TRBJ2-1 | TRBV30 | NA
CATSARGTSGTPSSYEQYF | TGTGCCACCAGTGCCAGAGGTACTTCGGGGACACCGAGCTCCTACGAGCAGTACTTC | few | TRBJ2-7 | TRBV24-1 | NA
CASSPPSGRSGNTIYF | TGTGCCAGCTCACCACCGAGCGGACGCTCTGGAAACACCATATATTTT | NA | TRBJ1-3 | TRBV18 | NA
CASKAKPVEVTEAFF | TGTGCCAGCAAGGCCAAACCGGTTGAGGTCACTGAAGCTTTCTTT | NA | TRBJ1-1 | TRBV6-5 | NA
CASKGQGNSPLHF | TGTGCCAGTAAGGGACAGGGGAATTCACCCCTCCACTTT | NA | TRBJ1-6 | TRBV19 | TRBD1
CASSAIVRLGEDYEQYF | TGTGCCAGCAGTGCGATTGTCCGGTTGGGGGAGGACTACGAGCAGTACTTC | NA | TRBJ2-7 | TRBV25-1 | NA
CASTSSGGAGNTIYF | TGTGCCAGCACCTCGTCTGGGGGGGCTGGAAACACCATATATTTT | NA | TRBJ1-3 | TRBV2 | NA
CASKGRRGLDTNSYEQYF | TGTGCCAGCAAAGGACGGAGAGGATTGGACACTAATTCCTACGAGCAGTACTTC | NA | TRBJ2-7 | TRBV27 | NA
CASSPTGMNTEAFF | TGTGCCAGCAGCCCGACAGGAATGAACACTGAAGCTTTCTTT | NA | TRBJ1-1 | TRBV6-5 | NA
CSVQRTDYGYTF | TGCAGCGTCCAAAGGACAGACTATGGCTACACCTTC | NA | TRBJ1-2 | TRBV29-1 | NA
CASSQDGRGALTDTQYF | TGCGCCAGCAGCCAAGATGGGCGGGGGGCACTCACAGATACGCAGTATTTT | NA | TRBJ2-3 | TRBV4-1 | TRBD2
CAWSGTGGSQPQHF | TGTGCCTGGAGTGGGACAGGGGGCTCTCAGCCCCAGCATTTT | NA | TRBJ1-5 | TRBV30 | TRBD1
CASSLDGTGEVEKLFF | TGTGCCAGCAGCTTAGACGGGACAGGGGAGGTTGAAAAACTGTTTTTT | NA | TRBJ1-4 | TRBV7-9 | TRBD1
CASGLGLSSGNTIYF | TGTGCTAGTGGTTTGGGACTGAGCTCTGGAAACACCATATATTTT | NA | TRBJ1-3 | TRBV12-5 | NA
CASSITGGEGSHEQYF | TGTGCCAGTAGTATAACGGGGGGGGAGGGATCCCACGAGCAGTACTTC | NA | TRBJ2-7 | TRBV19 | TRBD2
CASSLAGTGAETQYF | TGTGCCAGCAGCTTGGCCGGGACAGGGGCGGAGACCCAGTACTTC | NA | TRBJ2-5 | TRBV5-5 | TRBD1
CASSLGRGAGSSPLHF | TGTGCCAGCAGCTTAGGGCGTGGGGCAGGATCTTCACCCCTCCACTTT | NA | TRBJ1-6 | TRBV11-1 | NA
CASRPASSYNEQFF | TGTGCCAGTAGACCCGCCAGCTCCTACAATGAGCAGTTCTTC | NA | TRBJ2-1 | TRBV19 | NA
CASGPGQSYGYTF | TGTGCTAGTGGTCCGGGACAGAGCTATGGCTACACCTTC | few | TRBJ1-2 | TRBV12-5 | TRBD1
CASSLSRGGTDTQYF | TGTGCCAGCAGCTTATCCCGGGGGGGAACAGATACGCAGTATTTT | NA | TRBJ2-3 | TRBV13 | TRBD2
CASSQVGTGVRSQETQYF | TGTGCCAGCAGCCAAGTCGGGACAGGGGTTCGGAGTCAAGAGACCCAGTACTTC | NA | TRBJ2-5 | TRBV3-1/TRBV3-2 | TRBD1
CASSQQTSGGRYEQYF | TGTGCCAGCAGCCAACAGACTAGCGGGGGAAGGTACGAGCAGTACTTC | NA | TRBJ2-7 | TRBV3-1/TRBV3-2 | TRBD2
CASSQGLAGGLDTQYF | TGTGCCAGCAGCCAGGGACTAGCGGGGGGTCTGGATACGCAGTATTTT | NA | TRBJ2-3 | TRBV7-3 | TRBD2
CASSFGEASSYEQYF | TGCGCCAGCAGCTTTGGGGAGGCCAGCTCCTACGAGCAGTACTTC | once | TRBJ2-7 | TRBV5-1 | NA
CASSDSYNYGYTF | TGTGCCAGTAGCGACAGCTATAACTATGGCTACACCTTC | NA | TRBJ1-2 | TRBV19 | NA
CASSRGRSSYEQYF | TGTGCCAGCAGTCGGGGGAGGAGCTCCTACGAGCAGTACTTC | NA | TRBJ2-7 | TRBV6-2/TRBV6-3 | NA
CSVGDTANYGYTF | TGCAGCGTTGGTGACACTGCTAACTATGGCTACACCTTC | NA | TRBJ1-2 | TRBV29-1 | NA
CAIRRGTGELFF | TGTGCCATACGTAGAGGAACCGGGGAGCTGTTTTTT | NA | TRBJ2-2 | TRBV2 | NA
CASSPSGRATNYGYTF | TGTGCCAGCAGTCCGTCTGGGCGGGCAACTAACTATGGCTACACCTTC | NA | TRBJ1-2 | TRBV6-2/TRBV6-3 | NA
CASSYSRQLSSPLHF | TGTGCCAGCAGTTACTCCCGACAGTTGTCCTCACCCCTCCACTTT | NA | TRBJ1-6 | TRBV6-5 | NA